This TCR beta chain was sequenced during a study of tissue T cells after allogeneic stem cell transplantation. Study-level points and caveats: Within patients, tissue anatomy strongly shaped TCR repertoire composition.

The V end was cut by 3 bases, the J end by 3 bases, with 1 base between. The CDR3 consists of 11 residues. Looked up from germline, CDR1 is NSHNY and CDR2 is SYGAGN. Comment on this clone: Its specificity is not known. Germline and genes: mouse. The CDR3 goes on 1 residue after the read ends, and that part is filled in from the germline J gene.

Sequencing used immunoSEQ multiplex PCR; TCRdb keeps in-frame clones, though not all of them. The sample includes fewer than 2,000 clones, about 44% seen only once; the top ten take roughly 35%. As to time point: mouse harvest day 14 after allogeneic transplant. The graft held 10^6 splenic CD5+ T cells and 10^7 T-cell-depleted bone marrow cells. Tissues came from B6→BALB/c major-mismatch GVHD mice at day 7 or 14. The receptor comes from a female BALB/c mouse given C57BL/6 T cells with graft-versus-host disease after an allogeneic hematopoietic cell transplant. Sequences were obtained from spleen. The chain employs TRBV13-1 and TRBJ2-1; D not resolved. The CDR3 DNA, read in part, is TGTGCCAGCAGTGTCTATGCTGAGCAGTTC. Translation: CASSVYAEQF. The CDR3, in full, reads CASSVYAEQFF.